This TCR beta chain was obtained from a study of blood T cell repertoires in COVID-19. About the study: The samples span acute and convalescent COVID-19 from the United States, Italy and Spain. PBMCs, B-cell-depleted T cells, or T cells were the source of the cDNA or gDNA that made up the material.

Donors were grouped by their self-reported clinical history. Recovered status in Cohort 3 required two negative PCRs, clearance, or symptom resolution. Measured with immunoSEQ multiplex PCR; TCRdb has only the in-frame clones, and not every one. The sample shows 250,000 to 350,000 clones, 80% to 90% of them seen only once. Germline V gene sequence: CDR1 SGHVS, CDR2 FQNEAQ. The germline V and J ends were trimmed by 4 bases and 4 bases, with 3 bases remaining between them. The CDR3 is 11 amino acids. The sequenced sample consisted of PBMCs or T cells enriched from blood (not recorded which). The origin of this receptor is a woman aged 25 to 45 who had recovered from COVID-19. The rearrangement links TRBV7-8 to TRBJ2-3; no clear D. The CDR3 coding sequence is TGTGCCAGCAGCTCTCCAGATACGCAGTATTTT. Protein product: CASSSPDTQYF.